Listed here are 26 T cell receptor beta chains from one sample, sequenced in a study of Ad26.COV2.S vaccination and SARS-CoV-2 variants. The data were produced by immunoSEQ multiplex PCR, yet TCRdb's version contains in-frame clones alone and is incomplete. In the table there are about 440,000 clones, less than 95% of which are singletons. Noted treatment: 15 to 20 received Ad26.COV2.S at low or high dose, single or two shots; about five received placebo; per-sample allocation not given. Samples were taken on day 63 after the first vaccine or placebo injection. The source was peripheral blood, collected in a trial of Ad26.COV2.S vaccine versus placebo. Receptor source: a person between 18 and 59 years old who received the Ad26.COV2.S COVID-19 vaccine or a placebo.

The chain joins TRBV10-3 to TRBJ1-2, with D perhaps matching TRBD1 (5 bases). The length of the CDR3 is 15 residues. In germline, CDR1 is ENHRY, CDR2 SYGVKD. Trimming cost V 6 bases and J 5 bases, with 19 bases left between them. CDR3 coding DNA: TGTGCCATCAGCGTAACACAGGAGGAACCGTATGGCTACACCTTC. Protein sequence: CAISVTQEEPYGYTF.

The chain recombines TRBV21-1 with TRBJ2-3; the table names TRBD1, a call not compared with the DNA. TRBV21-1 is designated a pseudogene. The length of the CDR3 is 17 residues. CDR3: CASSKETGARLTDTQYF. The CDR3 DNA is TGTGCCAGCAGCAAGGAGACAGGAGCAAGACTTACAGATACGCAGTATTTT.

The genes are TRBV5-6 and TRBJ2-1; D gene ambiguous. The V end lost 3 bases, the J end lost 8 bases, and 18 bases lay between the germline ends. CDR3 length equals 15 residues. Germline V lookup: CDR1 SGHDT, CDR2 YYEEEE. CDR3 nucleotides: TGTGCCAGCAGCTCTAACTTCGGCGCCCTGGATGAGCAGTTCTTC. It codes for CASSSNFGALDEQFF. Full variable domain (remainder filled in from reference TRBV5-6 and TRBJ2-1): DAGVTQSPTHLIKTRGQQVTLRCSPKSGHDTVSWYQQALGQGPQFIFQYYEEEERQRGNFPDRFSGHQFPNYSSELNVNALLLGDSALYLCASSSNFGALDEQFFGPGTRLTVL.

The chain links TRBV6-2 or TRBV6-3 to TRBJ1-1; D perhaps matches TRBD1 (5 bases). From germline, CDR1 is MNHEY and CDR2 SVGEGT. This CDR3 has 14 residues. Trimming removed 6 bases at V and 2 bases at J, with 13 bases between. For the CDR3, the DNA is TGTGCCAGCAGCCACAGGACGGAAAACACTGAAGCTTTCTTT. It is translated as CASSHRTENTEAFF.

This chain uses TRBV9 with TRBJ2-7; no firm D call. CDR3 length equals 14 residues. V was cut by 0 bases and J by 3 bases, with 10 bases left in between. In germline, CDR1 is SGDLS, CDR2 YYNGEE. CDR3 nucleotide sequence: TGTGCCAGCAGCGTAGATTATGGAAGCTACGAGCAGTACTTC. It codes for CASSVDYGSYEQYF.

V gene TRBV21-1 combines with J gene TRBJ2-1. TRBV21-1 is tagged as a pseudogene. This CDR3 has 16 residues. The CDR3 loop is CASSKGVQGSLDEQFF. CDR3 sequence (DNA): TGTGCCAGCAGCAAGGGGGTGCAGGGTAGTTTGGATGAGCAGTTCTTC.

The chain uses TRBV5-8 and TRBJ1-4; 9 nucleotides line up with TRBD1. CDR1 and CDR2 from the germline V gene are SGHTS and YDEGEE. The V and J ends lost 4 bases and 4 bases, in that order; junction bases with no gene match: 8. The CDR3 length is 16 residues. CDR3 loop: CASSPGTGWGNEKLFF. The CDR3 coding sequence is TGTGCCAGCAGCCCAGGGACAGGGTGGGGTAATGAAAAACTGTTTTTT.

This clone was found a few times. The CDR3 DNA sequence: TGTGCCAGCAGCTCCGACAGGGGGGACATTCAGTACTTC. Residues: CASSSDRGDIQYF. The rearrangement uses TRBV7-2 and TRBJ2-4; TRBD1 aligns across 9 bases. Germline lookup yields CDR1 SGHTA and CDR2 FQGNSA. This CDR3 has 13 amino acids. Germline trimming cut 4 bases from V and 8 bases from J; bases unmatched to any gene: 3. Drawing the rest from reference TRBV7-2 and TRBJ2-4, the complete variable domain is GAGVSQSPSNKVTEKGKDVELRCDPISGHTALYWYRQSLGQGLEFLIYFQGNSAPDKSGLPSDRFSAERTGGSVSTLTIQRTQQEDSAVYLCASSSDRGDIQYFGAGTRLSVL.

For the CDR3, the DNA is TGCGCCAGCAGCTTGGCCGGGACAGCGGGCACAGATACGCAGTATTTT. As protein: CASSLAGTAGTDTQYF. This sequence joins TRBV5-1 and TRBJ2-3, with 7 bases aligning to TRBD1. J gave up 1 base and V 0 bases, and 5 bases lay outside the gene matches. From germline, CDR1 is SGHRS and CDR2 YFSETQ. This CDR3 spans 16 amino acids.

The rearrangement joins TRBV28 to TRBJ2-1; D gene unclear. This CDR3 is built from 11 residues. Germline V gives CDR1 MDHEN, CDR2 SYDVKM. Trimming took off 6 bases at V and 8 bases at J, with 8 bases between the two ends. The CDR3 DNA reads TGTGCCAGCAGCACGATAGATGAGCAGTTCTTC. Protein sequence: CASSTIDEQFF.

V and J are TRBV6-2 or TRBV6-3 and TRBJ2-3; D call uncertain. The CDR3 runs 11 residues. The germline V and J ends were trimmed by 4 bases and 8 bases, with 7 bases remaining between them. Germline V gene lookup returns CDR1 MNHEY and CDR2 SVGEGT. The CDR3 loop is CASSLSVTQYF. CDR3 DNA sequence: TGTGCCAGCAGTTTATCGGTTACGCAGTATTTT.

This rearrangement joins TRBV18 to TRBJ2-7; 7 bases agree with TRBD1. Unmatched junction bases numbered 6, after V lost 2 bases and J lost 2 bases. CDR1 and CDR2 from the germline V gene are KGHSH and LQKENI. The length of the CDR3 is 15 residues. As DNA, the CDR3 is TGTGCCAGCTCACCAGACAGGGTGTGGACCTACGAGCAGTACTTC. Translated, it gives CASSPDRVWTYEQYF. Drawing the rest from reference TRBV18 and TRBJ2-7, the complete variable domain is NAGVMQNPRHLVRRRGQEARLRCSPMKGHSHVYWYRQLPEEGLKFMVYLQKENIIDESGMPKERFSAEFPKEGPSILRIQQVVRGDSAAYFCASSPDRVWTYEQYFGPGTRLTVT.

The J gene is TRBJ1-2, the V gene TRBV6-5, with TRBD1 matching over 8 bases. There are 14 residues in the CDR3. V lost 7 bases and J lost 4; bases outside the gene matches: 8. The germline gives CDR1 MNHEY, CDR2 SVGAGI. The CDR3 bases are TGTGCCAGCAAGCGACAGGGGACCCCCTATGGCTACACCTTC. Protein: CASKRQGTPYGYTF.

This clone has a single count. V is TRBV28 and J is TRBJ2-3; the match to TRBD2 covers 7 bases. With V trimmed by 6 bases and J by 3 bases, 18 bases remained unmatched. In germline, CDR1 is MDHEN, CDR2 SYDVKM. The CDR3 loop spans 18 amino acids. CDR3 sequence: CASSPGTIQSRWTDTQYF. CDR3 DNA sequence: TGTGCCAGCAGCCCCGGGACTATCCAAAGTCGATGGACAGATACGCAGTATTTT. The full variable domain, its missing parts supplied by reference TRBV28 and TRBJ2-3, is DVKVTQSSRYLVKRTGEKVFLECVQDMDHENMFWYRQDPGLGLRLIYFSYDVKMKEKGDIPEGYSVSREKKERFSLILESASTNQTSMYLCASSPGTIQSRWTDTQYFGPGTRLTVL.

The CDR3 spells CASSSTGAGYGYTF. CDR3 bases: TGTGCCAGCAGTTCGACAGGGGCAGGGTATGGCTACACCTTC. The chain uses TRBV6-6 and TRBJ1-2; 8 positions agree with TRBD1. CDR3 length equals 14 residues. Germline CDR1 reads MNHNY; CDR2 reads SVGAGI (reference sequence). V shed 4 bases and J 5 bases; nucleotides not matched to a gene: 6.

This rearrangement joins TRBV12-3 or TRBV12-4 to TRBJ2-4; D is ambiguous. The CDR3 runs 11 residues. Trimming pared 5 bases from V and 6 bases from J, leaving 5 bases between. This CDR3 is CASSPRNIQYF. The CDR3 bases are TGTGCCAGCAGTCCTAGAAACATTCAGTACTTC.

The V gene is TRBV7-3, the J gene TRBJ2-2; TRBD1 might be the D (6 bases). Trimming removed 1 base at V and 4 bases at J, with 7 bases between. This CDR3 is built from 14 residues. Germline V gives CDR1 SGHTA, CDR2 FQGTGA. In DNA form, the CDR3 reads TGTGCCAGCAGCTTAAGAGGGGGCACCGGGGAGCTGTTTTTT. Residues: CASSLRGGTGELFF.

This chain links TRBV7-2 with TRBJ1-6, with D perhaps TRBD1 (5 bases). The V gene's germline CDR1 is SGHTA and CDR2 FQGNSA. The CDR3 totals 16 residues. Trimming cost V 5 bases and J 5 bases, with 16 bases left between them. CDR3 protein: CASSVRGVLHNSPLHF. In nucleotides, the CDR3 is TGTGCCAGCAGCGTACGGGGGGTTCTACATAATTCACCCCTCCACTTT. Using reference TRBV7-2 and TRBJ1-6 for the parts outside the CDR3, the full variable domain is GAGVSQSPSNKVTEKGKDVELRCDPISGHTALYWYRQSLGQGLEFLIYFQGNSAPDKSGLPSDRFSAERTGGSVSTLTIQRTQQEDSAVYLCASSVRGVLHNSPLHFGNGTRLTVT.

The V and J genes are TRBV6-1 and TRBJ1-5, with TRBD1 matching 7 bases. There are 17 residues in the CDR3. The germline V gene encodes CDR1 MNHNS and CDR2 SASEGT. V trimming: 1 base; J trimming: 0 bases; junction bases outside the gene matches: 6. The CDR3 DNA reads TGTGCCAGCAGTGAAGTCAGGGGGGACTATAGCAATCAGCCCCAGCATTTT. Its translation: CASSEVRGDYSNQPQHF.

This rearrangement joins TRBV19 to TRBJ2-7, with TRBD1 matching 8 bases. V trimming: 8 bases; J trimming: 2 bases; junction bases outside the gene matches: 8. Germline loops: CDR1 LNHDA, CDR2 SQIVND (reference sequence). The CDR3 totals 14 residues. The CDR3 sequence is CASGAGTGPYEQYF. CDR3 nucleotide sequence: TGTGCCAGTGGGGCCGGGACAGGCCCCTACGAGCAGTACTTC.

The J gene is TRBJ2-7, the V gene TRBV9; TRBD2 matches at 10 bases. J gave up 5 bases and V 3 bases, and 5 bases lay outside the gene matches. The germline gives CDR1 SGDLS, CDR2 YYNGEE. The CDR3 runs to 14 residues. Here the CDR3 reads CASSGSGTSDEQYF. CDR3 in DNA: TGTGCCAGCAGCGGATCCGGGACTAGCGACGAGCAGTACTTC.

V is TRBV5-8 and J is TRBJ2-3; 7 bases align to TRBD1. The CDR3 is 16 residues long. After removal of 4 bases from V and 2 bases from J, the junction contained 10 bases not matched to a gene. Per the germline V gene, CDR1 is SGHTS and CDR2 is YDEGEE. The DNA of the CDR3 is TGTGCCAGCAGCATGGACAGGAGCGAAAACACAGATACGCAGTATTTT. Its protein product is CASSMDRSENTDTQYF.

The gene calls are TRBV9 and TRBJ2-3; TRBD1 matches at 10 bases. Germline V gene sequence: CDR1 SGDLS, CDR2 YYNGEE. The CDR3 contains 14 residues. V trimming: 6 bases; J trimming: 6 bases; junction bases outside the gene matches: 7. The CDR3 DNA is TGTGCCAGCACCACGACAGGGGGCAGGGATACGCAGTATTTT. It is translated as CASTTTGGRDTQYF.

The chain recombines TRBV29-1 with TRBJ2-7; 7 nucleotides match TRBD2. CDR1 is SQVTM, CDR2 ANQGSEA, per germline. V trimming: 7 bases; J trimming: 0 bases; junction bases outside the gene matches: 12. This CDR3 is built from 15 residues. The CDR3 loop reads CSASPTSASSYEQYF. The CDR3, as DNA: TGCAGCGCCTCGCCAACTAGCGCGTCCTCCTACGAGCAGTACTTC.

The V and J genes are TRBV27 and TRBJ2-7, with TRBD2 matching over 8 bases. There are 13 residues in the CDR3. V gave up 3 bases and J gave up 2 bases; unmatched junction bases: 0. CDR1 is MNHEY and CDR2 is SMNVEV in the germline V gene (reference sequence). CDR3 protein: CASSFGRAYEQYF. CDR3 DNA: TGTGCCAGCAGTTTCGGGAGGGCCTACGAGCAGTACTTC.

The CDR3 DNA sequence: TGTGCCAGCAAGCTAGCGGGAGAAGAATACCAAGAGACCCAGTACTTC. As protein: CASKLAGEEYQETQYF. The chain is built from TRBV27 and TRBJ2-5; 10 nucleotides align to TRBD2. The CDR3 loop spans 16 amino acids. J gave up 0 bases and V 7 bases, and 8 bases lay outside the gene matches. Germline V gene data show CDR1 as MNHEY and CDR2 as SMNVEV (reference sequence).